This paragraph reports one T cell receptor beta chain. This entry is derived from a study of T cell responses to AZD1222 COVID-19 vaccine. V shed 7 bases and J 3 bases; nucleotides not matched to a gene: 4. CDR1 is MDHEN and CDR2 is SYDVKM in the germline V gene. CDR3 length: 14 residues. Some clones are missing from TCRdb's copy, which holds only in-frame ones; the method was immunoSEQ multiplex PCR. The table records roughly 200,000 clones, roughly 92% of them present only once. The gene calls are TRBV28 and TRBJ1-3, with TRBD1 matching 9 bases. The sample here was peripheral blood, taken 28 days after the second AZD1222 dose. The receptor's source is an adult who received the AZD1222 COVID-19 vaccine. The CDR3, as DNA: TGTGCCAGCACCACAGGGGGCATTGGAAACACCATATATTTT. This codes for CASTTGGIGNTIYF.